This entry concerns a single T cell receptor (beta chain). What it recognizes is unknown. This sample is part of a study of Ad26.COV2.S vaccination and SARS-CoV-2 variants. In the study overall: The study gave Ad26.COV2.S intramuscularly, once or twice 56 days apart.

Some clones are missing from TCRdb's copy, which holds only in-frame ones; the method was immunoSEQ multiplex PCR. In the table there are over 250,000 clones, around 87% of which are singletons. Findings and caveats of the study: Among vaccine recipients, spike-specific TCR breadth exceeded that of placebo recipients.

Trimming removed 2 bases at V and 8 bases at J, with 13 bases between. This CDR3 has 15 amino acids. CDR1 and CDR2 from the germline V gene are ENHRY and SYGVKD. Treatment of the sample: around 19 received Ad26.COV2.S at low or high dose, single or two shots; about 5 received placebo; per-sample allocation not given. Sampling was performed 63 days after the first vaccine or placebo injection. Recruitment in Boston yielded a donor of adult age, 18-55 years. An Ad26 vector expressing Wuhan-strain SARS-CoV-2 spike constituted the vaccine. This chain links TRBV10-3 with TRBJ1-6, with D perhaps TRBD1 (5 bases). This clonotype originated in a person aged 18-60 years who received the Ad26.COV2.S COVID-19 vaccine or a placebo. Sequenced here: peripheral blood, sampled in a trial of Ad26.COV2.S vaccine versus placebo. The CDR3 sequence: CAISEGRGFDSPLHF. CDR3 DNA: TGTGCCATCAGTGAGGGAAGGGGCTTTGATTCACCCCTCCACTTT.